The rows below give T cell receptor beta chains drawn from one sample of a study of cytomegalovirus exposure and HLA in healthy donors. Only in-frame clones appear in the TCRdb table, and some are missing; sequencing was by immunoSEQ multiplex PCR. Of about 120,000 clones in the sample, around 70% are singletons; the top ten hold roughly 1.6%. Sample: PBMCs. These receptors were taken from a man younger than 45 in good health and CMV-seropositive. Each CDR3 is given with its conserved first and last residue. The D gene is left open where the match is weak. Some rows mark clone size as missing; the rest say once, few, many or name a class of expanded clone.

D gene	clone size	J gene	CDR3 length	V gene	CDR3 protein	CDR3 DNA
-	-	TRBJ1-5	16	TRBV2	CASSLREQYSNQPQHF	TGTGCCAGCAGTCTTCGGGAACAGTATAGCAATCAGCCCCAGCATTTT
-	few	TRBJ2-3	12	TRBV7-2	CASSPSTDTQYF	TGTGCCAGCAGCCCAAGCACAGATACGCAGTATTTT
-	-	TRBJ2-1	14	TRBV6-1	CATRPGYVSNEQFF	TGTGCCACCCGACCGGGTTACGTGTCCAATGAGCAGTTCTTC
-	-	TRBJ1-1	14	TRBV19	CASSIEAESTEAFF	TGTGCCAGTAGTATAGAGGCGGAGTCCACTGAAGCTTTCTTT
-	few	TRBJ2-7	14	TRBV7-9	CASSSGAPTHEQYF	TGTGCCAGCAGCTCAGGGGCCCCAACCCACGAGCAGTACTTC
-	-	TRBJ1-1	13	TRBV9	CASSPGLDTEAFF	TGTGCCAGCAGCCCAGGATTGGACACTGAAGCTTTCTTT
-	-	TRBJ1-2	13	TRBV6-6	CASIRDREYGYTF	TGTGCCAGCATCCGAGACAGAGAGTATGGCTACACCTTC
-	few	TRBJ2-3	15	TRBV18	CASSPVNSFTDTQYF	TGTGCCAGCTCACCGGTCAACTCCTTCACAGATACGCAGTATTTT
-	-	TRBJ2-5	15	TRBV4-2	CASSQETGLQETQYF	TGTGCCAGCAGCCAAGAAACTGGGCTCCAAGAGACCCAGTACTTC
-	-	TRBJ2-3	11	TRBV5-1	CASSYTGTQYF	TGCGCCAGCAGCTACACAGGTACGCAGTATTTT
TRBD1	-	TRBJ1-5	15	TRBV5-1	CASSPTTGVRQPQHF	TGCGCCAGCAGCCCCACTACAGGGGTTCGTCAGCCCCAGCATTTT